This T cell receptor (beta chain) was sequenced during a study of human T cells and chemical hapten exposure. The wider study: The study traced per-sample TCR yield variation mainly to small differences in pooled library volumes. Study-wide results and limits: No shift was seen in TCRs above 1 in 1000 frequency with DPC sensitization.

Germline CDR1 KGHDR, CDR2 SFDVKD. V lost 7 bases to trimming and J lost 3 bases, with 18 bases between them. CDR3 size: 17 residues. Unfractionated whole blood was the source from which total RNA was extracted. The library labeled individual cDNA molecules by adding unique molecular identifiers to them. Under the authors' procedure: From about 20,000 to 690,000 TCRs were found per sample, with a median of about 100,000. From the reads, TCRdb called clonotypes with MiXCR, one entry per CDR3 protein. TCRdb, not the authors, supplied the V and J calls. The repertoire holds about 120,000 distinct CDR3 sequences, with approximately 9.3% as singletons. This clonotype was seen many times. The antigen is undetermined.

The TCR was taken from a human donor in good health. Some clones in this sample may be carry-over from other donors' samples. The sample taken for sequencing was whole blood. The chain recombines TRBV24-1 with TRBJ1-6; D not certain. CDR3 amino acids: CATRDEEGSVYNSPLHF. DNA for the CDR3: TGTGCCACCAGGGACGAGGAGGGTAGCGTCTATAATTCACCCCTCCACTTT.